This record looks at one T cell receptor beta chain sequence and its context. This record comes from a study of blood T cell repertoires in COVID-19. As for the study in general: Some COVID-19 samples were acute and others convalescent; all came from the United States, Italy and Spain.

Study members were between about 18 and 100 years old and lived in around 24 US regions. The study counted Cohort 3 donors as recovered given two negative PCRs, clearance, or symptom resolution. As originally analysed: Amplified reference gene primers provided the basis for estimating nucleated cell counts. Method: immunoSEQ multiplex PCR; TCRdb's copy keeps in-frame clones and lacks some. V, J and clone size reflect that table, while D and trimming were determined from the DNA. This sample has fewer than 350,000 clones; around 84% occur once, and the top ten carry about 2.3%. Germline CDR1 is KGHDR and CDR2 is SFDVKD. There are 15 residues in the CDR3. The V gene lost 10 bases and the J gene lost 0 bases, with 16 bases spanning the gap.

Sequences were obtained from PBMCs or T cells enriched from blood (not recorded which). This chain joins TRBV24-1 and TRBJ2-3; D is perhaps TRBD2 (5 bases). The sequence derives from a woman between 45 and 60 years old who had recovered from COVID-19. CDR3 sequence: CATADGRTSTDTQYF. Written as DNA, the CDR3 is TGTGCCACAGCGGACGGTAGAACTAGCACAGATACGCAGTATTTT.